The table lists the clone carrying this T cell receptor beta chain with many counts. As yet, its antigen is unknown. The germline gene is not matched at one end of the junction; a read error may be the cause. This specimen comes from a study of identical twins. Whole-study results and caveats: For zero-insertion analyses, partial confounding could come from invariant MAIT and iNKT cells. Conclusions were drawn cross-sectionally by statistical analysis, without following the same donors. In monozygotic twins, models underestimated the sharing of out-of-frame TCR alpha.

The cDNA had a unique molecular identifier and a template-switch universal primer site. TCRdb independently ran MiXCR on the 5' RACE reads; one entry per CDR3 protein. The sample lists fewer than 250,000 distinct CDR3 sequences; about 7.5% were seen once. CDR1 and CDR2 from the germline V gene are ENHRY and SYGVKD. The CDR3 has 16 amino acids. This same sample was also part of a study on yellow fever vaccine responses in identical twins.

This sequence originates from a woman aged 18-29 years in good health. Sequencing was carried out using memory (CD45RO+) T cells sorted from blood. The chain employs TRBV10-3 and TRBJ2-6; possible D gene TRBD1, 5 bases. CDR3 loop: CAIREFDSSGANVLTF. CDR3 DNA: TGTGCCATCAGGGAGTTTGACAGTTCTGGGGCCAACGTCCTGACTTTC.